This record covers a single TCR beta chain. The antigen is unknown. The sequenced template was cDNA made from the entire isolated RNA. The method was immunoSEQ multiplex PCR; TCRdb's version includes in-frame clones alone and lacks a portion of them. Counted here are approximately 15,000 clones, around 69% occurring once; the ten biggest clones make up less than 0.35%. The data were taken from a study of beta chain features in type 1 diabetes. As for the study in general: Similarity in age, gender and cell yields was seen between patients and healthy donors. Examined across all samples were some 99 million sorted cells. Study outcomes and limitations: Among patients with Type 1 diabetes, TCRB CDR3s were moderately but significantly shorter in every one of the four CD4+ subsets.

The germline gives CDR1 SGHAT, CDR2 FQNNGV. V shed 5 bases and J 5 bases; nucleotides not matched to a gene: 19. The CDR3 has 18 amino acids. This receptor was identified in a woman younger than 35 with type 1 diabetes. Sequences were obtained from stem cell memory CD4+ T cells from blood. This chain links TRBV11-2 with TRBJ2-7; 9 bases match TRBD2. The DNA for the CDR3 is TGTGCCAGCAGCCCAGGCGGTAGCGGGAGATTAAGTGTCCACGAGCAGTACGTC. Protein product: CASSPGGSGRLSVHEQYV.